The rows below give T cell receptor beta chains drawn from one sample of a study of T cell responses to AZD1222 COVID-19 vaccine. Libraries were prepared by immunoSEQ multiplex PCR; TCRdb keeps only in-frame clonotypes and omits some of them. The sample lists roughly 180,000 clones, 85% to 95% seen once, with around 0.96% in the top ten. This specimen was peripheral blood, taken 28 days after the second dose of the MenACWY control vaccine. The receptors stem from an adult who received the MenACWY meningococcal vaccine as a control. The CDR3 runs from the conserved cysteine through the conserved F or W. A D gene is named only where the DNA matches it firmly. Size tells how often a clone was seen (once, few, many) or the class of an expanded clone, and some rows leave it out.

>TRBJ1-5|TRBD1|NA|TRBV19
TGTGCCAGTAGTCGAGGGGGCCGAGGCAATCAGCCCCAGCATTTT
CASSRGGRGNQPQHF
>TRBJ1-6|NA|NA|TRBV27
TGTGCCAGCAGCCCCACCCCCCAGGGAGATTCACCCCTCCACTTT
CASSPTPQGDSPLHF
>TRBJ1-1|TRBD1|NA|TRBV4-1
TGCGCCAGCAGCCAAGGACAGGGAGGGACTGAAGCTTTCTTT
CASSQGQGGTEAFF
>TRBJ1-3|NA|NA|TRBV2
TGTGCCAGCGCCGACGGGACTGGAAACACCATATATTTT
CASADGTGNTIYF
>TRBJ2-2|TRBD2|NA|TRBV6-6
TGTGCCAGCAGTACCGGACTAGCAAGCACCGGGGAGCTGTTTTTT
CASSTGLASTGELFF
>TRBJ2-7|TRBD2|NA|TRBV3-1/TRBV3-2
TGTGCCAGCAGCCTTCAGCGGGGGTCCTACGAGCAGTACTTC
CASSLQRGSYEQYF
>TRBJ2-3|NA|NA|TRBV24-1
TGTGCCACCAGTGATGCGGCTAGCACAGATACGCAGTATTTT
CATSDAASTDTQYF
>TRBJ2-5|TRBD2|NA|TRBV7-2
TGTGCCAGCAGCCCGCGGGCGGGGGGGATCCAAGAGACCCAGTACTTC
CASSPRAGGIQETQYF
>TRBJ2-7|NA|NA|TRBV3-1/TRBV3-2
TGTGCCAGCAGCCAACCAGGGGTTATCTACGAGCAGTACTTC
CASSQPGVIYEQYF
>TRBJ2-1|TRBD2|NA|TRBV7-9
TGTGCCAGCAGCCCCCCCGGGGGGTACTACAATGAGCAGTTCTTC
CASSPPGGYYNEQFF
>TRBJ1-5|TRBD1|NA|TRBV15
TGTGCCACCAGCAGAGATTCAGGGACAGGGGTAGGCAATCAGCCCCAGCATTTT
CATSRDSGTGVGNQPQHF
>TRBJ2-2|NA|once|TRBV5-1
TGCGCCAGCACCCAGGCATGGGGAAACACCGGGGAGCTGTTTTTT
CASTQAWGNTGELFF
>TRBJ2-7|TRBD1|once|TRBV5-1
TGCGCCAGCAGCTTGGGACAGGGGATCTACGAGCAGTACTTC
CASSLGQGIYEQYF
>TRBJ2-7|TRBD2|NA|TRBV18
TGTGCCAGCTCACCAGCGGCGGGGGGTTCCTACGAGCAGTACTTC
CASSPAAGGSYEQYF
>TRBJ1-5|NA|NA|TRBV6-5
TGTGCCAGCTCAAGGGCAGCCGATCAGCCCCAGCATTTT
CASSRAADQPQHF
>TRBJ1-5|NA|NA|TRBV23-1
TGCGCCAGCAGTCATCCGACTTCGACAGGCCGTGGACATCAGCCCCAGCATTTT
CASSHPTSTGRGHQPQHF
>TRBJ2-5|NA|once|TRBV5-1
TGCGCCAGCAGCTTGGGGGGGTTAGAGACCCAGTACTTC
CASSLGGLETQYF
>TRBJ1-2|NA|NA|TRBV29-1
TGCAGCGTGGATTTACAGGGTGGTGTTGGCTACACCTTC
CSVDLQGGVGYTF
>TRBJ1-1|NA|once|TRBV5-1
TGCGCCAGCAGCTTTGGGTCTCAGGGAATGGAAGCTTTCTTT
CASSFGSQGMEAFF
>TRBJ1-3|NA|NA|TRBV18
TGTGCCAGCTCACCAATGGGCTCTGGAAACACCATATATTTT
CASSPMGSGNTIYF
>TRBJ2-2|NA|NA|TRBV11-2
TGTGCCAGCAGCTTAGATGCGGGGACCGGGGAGCTGTTTTTT
CASSLDAGTGELFF
>TRBJ2-2|TRBD2|NA|TRBV3-1/TRBV3-2
TGTGCCAGCAGCCAAGATATGGGGGGGTCACACACCGGGGAGCTGTTTTTT
CASSQDMGGSHTGELFF
>TRBJ2-7|NA|NA|TRBV10-3
TGTGCCATCAGTGAGTCGTCCTACGAGCAGTACTTC
CAISESSYEQYF
>TRBJ2-3|NA|NA|TRBV15
TGTGCCACCAGCAGAGGGGACCTAACAGATACGCAGTATTTT
CATSRGDLTDTQYF
>TRBJ1-1|NA|NA|TRBV5-1
TGCGCCAGCAGCTGGCGGGGGGAGTGGGACACTGAAGCTTTCTTT
CASSWRGEWDTEAFF
>TRBJ2-7|NA|NA|TRBV5-4
TGTGCCAGCAGCTTTCAAGGATCTGGAGAGCAGTACTTC
CASSFQGSGEQYF
>TRBJ1-5|NA|NA|TRBV7-2
TGTGCCAGCAGCTTAGGAACGGTTAGCAATCAGCCCCAGCATTTT
CASSLGTVSNQPQHF
>TRBJ2-1|NA|NA|TRBV7-2
TGTGCCAGCAGCTTAGCGGGTAGCCGGTACAATGAGCAGTTCTTC
CASSLAGSRYNEQFF
>TRBJ2-5|NA|NA|TRBV5-1
TGCGCCAGCAGCTTGGAGCCCCTGGGGCAAGAGACCCAGTACTTC
CASSLEPLGQETQYF
>TRBJ1-5|TRBD1|NA|TRBV19
TGTGCCAGTCGCCCGGGACAGGGATATAGCAATCAGCCCCAGCATTTT
CASRPGQGYSNQPQHF
>TRBJ2-1|TRBD2|NA|TRBV7-2
TGTGCCAGCAGCGCCGAACTAGCGGGGGGGCTGGCCGAGCAGTTCTTC
CASSAELAGGLAEQFF
>TRBJ2-7|TRBD2|NA|TRBV10-3
TGTGCCATCAGTGAGTCCGGACTAGGGACCGAGCAGTACTTC
CAISESGLGTEQYF
>TRBJ1-5|NA|NA|TRBV19
TGTGCCAGTAGGGGCAGGCTAAATCAGCCCCAGCATTTT
CASRGRLNQPQHF
>TRBJ1-4|TRBD1|NA|TRBV19
TGTGCCAGTAATTACAGGGGAGCGACTAATGAAAAACTGTTTTTT
CASNYRGATNEKLFF
>TRBJ2-2|TRBD2|NA|TRBV19
TGTGCCAGTAGAACTAATGGGGGACTAGCCACCGGGGAGCTGTTTTTT
CASRTNGGLATGELFF
>TRBJ1-6|NA|NA|TRBV6-2/TRBV6-3
TGTGCCAGCAGCCCCGCCGTTGGGGCTCGGTCACCCCTCCACTTT
CASSPAVGARSPLHF
>TRBJ1-4|TRBD1|NA|TRBV5-1
TGCGCCAGCAGCCCTGGACAGGGACGGGAAAAACTGTTTTTT
CASSPGQGREKLFF
>TRBJ2-7|TRBD2|NA|TRBV5-4
TGTGCCAGCAGCTTGGGTAGCGGGGGATCCTACGAGCAGTACTTC
CASSLGSGGSYEQYF
>TRBJ2-7|NA|NA|TRBV9
TGTGCCAGCAGCGATACCGATACCTACGAGCAGTACTTC
CASSDTDTYEQYF
>TRBJ1-2|NA|few|TRBV12-3/TRBV12-4
TGTGCCAGCAGTTTAAGGCAGAACTATGGCTACACCTTC
CASSLRQNYGYTF
>TRBJ2-1|TRBD2|NA|TRBV24-1
TGTGCCACCAGTGACCCCGGGACTAGCGGGGGATACAATGAGCAGTTCTTC
CATSDPGTSGGYNEQFF
>TRBJ1-6|NA|NA|TRBV5-1
TGCGCCAGCAGCGCACTGGGGTTGGGGCAAGGTTCACCCCTCCACTTT
CASSALGLGQGSPLHF
>TRBJ1-5|TRBD1|NA|TRBV6-5
TGTGCCAGCAGTAGACAGGGAGGAAGCAATCAGCCCCAGCATTTT
CASSRQGGSNQPQHF
>TRBJ2-2|TRBD1|NA|TRBV2
TGTGCCAGCAGACCGACAGGGGTCAGCGGGGAGCTGTTTTTT
CASRPTGVSGELFF
>TRBJ1-2|NA|once|TRBV7-8
TGTGCCAGCAGCTTCGACGAGTTTGGTGGTGGCTACACCTTC
CASSFDEFGGGYTF
>TRBJ1-4|NA|NA|TRBV5-1
TGCGCCAGCAGCGGCGGAGGGGCAACTAATGAAAAACTGTTTTTT
CASSGGGATNEKLFF